Sequencing of this TCR beta chain was carried out in a study of vaccination and CD4 T cells after COVID-19. As regards this clonotype: What it recognizes is unknown.

Sequenced with the Oncomine TCR Beta short-read assay was DNA taken from cultured CD4+ T cells. TCRdb re-called the PCR reads through MiXCR, storing one row per CDR3 protein. This sample yields about 12,000 distinct CDR3 sequences, of which roughly 61% are seen a single time; 7.5% to 8.5% belongs to the top ten. Germline V lookup: CDR1 LNHDA, CDR2 SQIVND (reference sequence). This CDR3 is built from 14 residues. The V end lost 7 bases, the J end lost 0 bases, and 10 bases lay between the germline ends. As for treatment: roughly ten-day PBMC culture with coronavirus spike peptide pools or control peptides (ViraFEST assay).

Sequencing input: CD4+ T cells from blood, cultured in vitro. The chain recombines TRBV19 with TRBJ1-5; D uncertain. The receptor was isolated from a human donor who had recovered from COVID-19. The CDR3 loop is CASTTGYSNQPQHF. The CDR3 nucleotides are TGTGCCAGTACGACGGGGTATAGCAATCAGCCCCAGCATTTT.